This TCR beta chain is from a study of spatial heterogeneity in lung cancer (dated by TCRdb to the late 2010s). At the level of the whole study: Beta-chain transcripts were consistently detected in greater numbers than alpha-chain transcripts, which likely reflects a higher abundance of beta-chain transcripts. In the raw uncorrected reads, each unique combination of TCR and UMI appeared more than ten times on average. The study quantitatively compared TCR alpha and beta repertoires across multiple tumor regions, matched nontumor lung and blood in non-small cell lung cancer. Nonsynonymous mutation counts, determined by whole-exome sequencing of tumor tissue, were related to features of the TCR repertoire. At surgery, both alpha and beta chains were TCR-sequenced in roughly 230 tumor regions, fewer than 65 matched nontumor lung samples and just over 55 PBMC samples.

The time point label of this sample denotes: sample taken at primary tumor resection. Without any cell sorting, TCR sequencing was performed on whole RNA extracted either from tumor and nontumor lung tissue or from cryopreserved PBMC samples. Donors were over 60 patients with early-stage, untreated non-small cell lung cancer from the lung TRACERx cohort. A patient was chosen for TCR sequencing only when enough RNA was available from at least two tumor regions. The library was built by means of 5' RACE. Sequencing instrument: NextSeq 500. In the TCR library protocol, a unique molecular identifier was attached to each TCR cDNA molecule so that PCR and sequencing errors could be corrected. The authors' analysis ran thus. Decombinator tools were used for TCR identification, UMI-based error correction and CDR3 extraction. TCRs above a frequency of 2 per 1,000, corresponding to the top 1% of the tumor frequency distribution, were defined as expanded. Each repertoire was subsampled 100 times to 5,000 TCRs, after which Renyi diversity was computed with the R vegan package. CDR3 similarity networks were built from amino acid triplet string-kernel similarity, connecting CDR3s with pairwise similarity above 0.82. TCRdb trimmed the raw reads at Q25, called clones with MiXCR and kept productive beta chains. Each record represents a unique CDR3 protein, reported with the most common genes and DNA among its rows. The V and J calls reflect TCRdb's pipeline rather than the authors' work. This sample gives about 30,000 distinct CDR3 sequences in total; 7.5% to 9.5% of them show up just once. The leading ten clones occupy under 40% of the sample.

This clonotype is regarded as medium-sized (0.01 to 0.1%). The clone's antigen remains unknown. Qualities for individual bases were not recorded, and no much larger clone is one base off. Beyond this particular receptor, the publication reports: Ubiquitous expanded tumor TCRs were found in blood more often at tumor resection than at routine follow-up. Confirming at a functional level the hypothesis that regional TCRs recognize regional mutations was considered to require additional single-cell paired TCR alpha and beta sequencing.

The sequence derives from a female donor with early-stage non-small cell lung cancer. Specimen: PBMCs, collected at surgery.

This receptor has the CDR3 CASRPVSGELFF. The sequenced DNA is TGTGCCAGCCGCCCGGTTTCGGGGGAGCTGTTTTTT. The receptor chain draws on TRBV12-3 or TRBV12-4 and TRBJ2-2; no D gene call is confident. The CDR3 runs 12 amino acids, cysteine and phenylalanine included. Only the CDR3 portion is preserved as DNA: 36 bases, with reading frame beginning at the first base. Trimming removed 8 bases from V and 8 bases from J, leaving 12 bases between the germline ends.